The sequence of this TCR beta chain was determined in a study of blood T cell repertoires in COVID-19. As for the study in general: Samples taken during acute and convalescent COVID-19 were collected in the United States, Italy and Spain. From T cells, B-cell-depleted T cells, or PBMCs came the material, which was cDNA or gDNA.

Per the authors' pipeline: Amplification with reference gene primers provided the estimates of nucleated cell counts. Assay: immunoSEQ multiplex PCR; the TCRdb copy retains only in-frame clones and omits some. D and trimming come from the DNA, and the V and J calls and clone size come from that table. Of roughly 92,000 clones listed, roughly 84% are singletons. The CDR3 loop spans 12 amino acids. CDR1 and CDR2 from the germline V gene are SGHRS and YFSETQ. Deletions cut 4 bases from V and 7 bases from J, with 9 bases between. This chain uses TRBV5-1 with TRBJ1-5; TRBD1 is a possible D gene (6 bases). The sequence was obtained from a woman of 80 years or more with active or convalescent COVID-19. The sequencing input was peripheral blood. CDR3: CASSPGVQPQHF. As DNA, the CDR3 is TGCGCCAGCAGCCCAGGGGTCCAGCCCCAGCATTTT.